Listed below are T cell receptor beta chains from one sample, sequenced in a study of OX40 agonist ivuxolimab in advanced cancers. Only in-frame clones appear in the TCRdb table, and some are missing; sequencing was by immunoSEQ multiplex PCR. Here the sample spans 50,000 to 85,000 clones, 83% being singletons. The sequencing here drew on CD4+ or CD8+ T cells sorted from blood, taken in a trial of the OX40 agonist ivuxolimab. The receptor source for this set is an adult with an advanced solid tumor such as melanoma, head and neck, liver or kidney cancer. The CDR3 runs from the conserved cysteine through the conserved F or W. The D gene is left open where the match is weak. Expanded clones get a size class; other rows say once, few or many, or leave the size out.

J,D,size,V,DNA,CDR3
TRBJ2-1,-,-,TRBV7-2,TGTGCCAGCAGCTTAAGTTTGCAGGGAAAGCGCTACAATGAGCAGTTCTTC,CASSLSLQGKRYNEQFF
TRBJ2-7,TRBD1,-,TRBV28,TGTGCCAGCAGTGAAACGGGACAGGGCACCTACGAGCAGTACTTC,CASSETGQGTYEQYF
TRBJ2-1,-,-,TRBV5-4,TGTGCCAGCAGCTTGGCCCTCACAATGGCTGAGCAGTTCTTC,CASSLALTMAEQFF
TRBJ2-1,-,few,TRBV12-5,TGTGCTAGTGGTTTGGGTCAAGCTTACAATGAGCAGTTCTTC,CASGLGQAYNEQFF
TRBJ2-2,TRBD2,-,TRBV25-1,TGTGCCAGCAGTGATTTTGCGGGAGGGAACACCGGGGAGCTGTTTTTT,CASSDFAGGNTGELFF
TRBJ2-5,TRBD2,-,TRBV7-3,TGTGCCAGCAGCTCCCAAGCGGGGGACGAGACCCAGTACTTC,CASSSQAGDETQYF
TRBJ2-7,TRBD1,-,TRBV7-2,TGTGCCAGCAGCTTAGGGGGACAGAGGTACGAGCAGTACTTC,CASSLGGQRYEQYF
TRBJ2-1,TRBD2,-,TRBV19,TGTGCCAGTAGTGCCCGGACTAGTGGGAATGAGCAGTTCTTC,CASSARTSGNEQFF
TRBJ1-1,TRBD1,-,TRBV5-1,TGCGCCAGCAGCTCCAGCTGGACAGGGGGTACTGAAGCTTTCTTT,CASSSSWTGGTEAFF
TRBJ2-7,TRBD1,-,TRBV11-1,TGTGCCAGCAGCTTATCCACGGGACAGGGTGAAGAGCAGTACTTC,CASSLSTGQGEEQYF
TRBJ2-7,-,few,TRBV29-1,TGCAGCGTTCGGGGGTCCTACGAGCAGTACTTC,CSVRGSYEQYF
TRBJ2-5,TRBD2,few,TRBV2,TGTGCCAGCAATAGCGGGCTCCAAGAGACCCAGTACTTC,CASNSGLQETQYF
TRBJ2-5,-,few,TRBV19,TGTGCCAGTAGTATGTCGGAGACCCAGTACTTC,CASSMSETQYF
TRBJ2-7,-,-,TRBV25-1,TGTGCCAGCAGTGAGGGACGGAACTACGAGCAGTACTTC,CASSEGRNYEQYF
TRBJ1-1,-,-,TRBV11-2,TGTGCCAGCAGCTTAGATCAGAGGTGGAACACTGAAGCTTTCTTT,CASSLDQRWNTEAFF
TRBJ2-7,TRBD2,-,TRBV4-1,TGCGCCAGCAGCATCGGACTAGCGGGAGGGTTAAGCTACGAGCAGTACTTC,CASSIGLAGGLSYEQYF
TRBJ2-5,TRBD2,-,TRBV23-1,TGCGCCAGCAGTCAATCTGGCGGGAGGGCGGAAGAGACCCAGTACTTC,CASSQSGGRAEETQYF
TRBJ1-5,TRBD1,-,TRBV6-6,TGTGCCAGCGGGGACAGGGATCAGCCCCAGCATTTT,CASGDRDQPQHF
TRBJ2-5,-,-,TRBV30,TGTGCCTGGAGTGTACAGGGAGGGGAGACCCAGTACTTC,CAWSVQGGETQYF
TRBJ1-3,-,-,TRBV7-2,TGTGCCAGCAGCTTAGCATCGAGAACAGCGAACTCTGGAAACACCATATATTTT,CASSLASRTANSGNTIYF
TRBJ2-1,TRBD2,-,TRBV11-2,TGTGCCAGTAATAGCGGGAGGAACTTCTACAATGAGCAGTTCTTC,CASNSGRNFYNEQFF
TRBJ1-3,-,-,TRBV11-2,TGTGCCAGCAGCTTTACGGGGGCGTCATACTCTGGAAACACCATATATTTT,CASSFTGASYSGNTIYF
TRBJ1-1,-,-,TRBV7-2,TGTGCCAGCAGCTTAGAATTGTCGGGTGTCACTGAAGCTTTCTTT,CASSLELSGVTEAFF
TRBJ2-2,-,-,TRBV7-7,TGTGCCAGCAGCTTAAACGGGATTGCCGGGGAGCTGTTTTTT,CASSLNGIAGELFF
TRBJ2-7,-,-,TRBV7-8,TGTGCCAGCAGCTTACCGGCGGTTGCGGGCCTTCCATTACCCTACGAGCAGTACTTC,CASSLPAVAGLPLPYEQYF
TRBJ2-1,TRBD1,-,TRBV19,TGTGCCAGTAGTTGGACAGGGAATGAGCAGTTCTTC,CASSWTGNEQFF
TRBJ1-1,TRBD1,-,TRBV7-2,TGTGCCAGCAGCTTAATGGCCTCAGGGGGCACAATGGCTTTCTTT,CASSLMASGGTMAFF
TRBJ2-1,TRBD2,-,TRBV7-9,TGTGCCAGCACGCAAACACTAGCGGGATCCGCCGATGAGCAGTTCTTC,CASTQTLAGSADEQFF
TRBJ1-5,-,few,TRBV7-8,TGTGCCAGCAGCTTAGGTGGGTTAAGCCAGCCCCAGCATTTT,CASSLGGLSQPQHF
TRBJ2-2,TRBD1,-,TRBV13,TGTGCCAGCAGCCAACAAAGGACAGGGGGCATCACCGGGGAGCTGTTTTTT,CASSQQRTGGITGELFF
TRBJ2-7,TRBD1,-,TRBV7-2,TGTGCCAGCAGCATCACCGGGACAGGGATCCCCTACGAGCAGTACTTC,CASSITGTGIPYEQYF
TRBJ2-3,TRBD2,-,TRBV9,TGTGCCAGCAGCTTCGCCGGGACTAGTACAGATACGCAGTATTTT,CASSFAGTSTDTQYF
TRBJ2-7,-,once,TRBV11-3,TGTGCCAGCAGCTTAGATCGCACAGGCGGATCCTACGAGCAGTACTTC,CASSLDRTGGSYEQYF
TRBJ2-2,-,-,TRBV5-5,TGTGCCAGCACCCTTTTGGGGCGCTTCGCGAACACCGGGGAGCTGTTTTTT,CASTLLGRFANTGELFF
TRBJ2-3,-,-,TRBV7-6,TGTGCCAGCAGCTTATATTCGGGGACTAGCACAGATACGCAGTATTTT,CASSLYSGTSTDTQYF
TRBJ1-3,-,few,TRBV5-8,TGTGCCAGCAGCTTGTTGGGAAACACCATATATTTT,CASSLLGNTIYF
TRBJ1-4,TRBD1,-,TRBV5-4,TGTGCCAGCAGCATCGGGACAGGGACAACTAATGAAAAACTGTTTTTT,CASSIGTGTTNEKLFF
TRBJ1-2,-,-,TRBV29-1,TGCAGCGCCTCAATCCTCCGGGGTGGCTACACCTTC,CSASILRGGYTF
TRBJ2-3,TRBD1,-,TRBV2,TGTGCCAGCACGGACAGGAAGACAGATACGCAGTATTTT,CASTDRKTDTQYF
TRBJ2-7,TRBD2,-,TRBV19,TGTGCCAGTAGTATAGATGGACTAGCGGAGGCCTACGAGCAGTACTTC,CASSIDGLAEAYEQYF
TRBJ2-4,-,-,TRBV21-1,TGTGCCAGCAGCGGTCCCAGGGAGGCCAAAAACATTCAGTACTTC,CASSGPREAKNIQYF
TRBJ2-1,-,-,TRBV7-9,TGTGCCAGCAGCTTAGCAGTAGCCAATGAGCAGTTCTTC,CASSLAVANEQFF
TRBJ2-1,TRBD2,once,TRBV7-2,TGTGCCAGCAGCTTAGGGTCTAGCGGGGTCAATGAGCAGTTCTTC,CASSLGSSGVNEQFF
TRBJ1-1,TRBD1,many,TRBV15,TGTGCCACCAGCAGAGATCAGGTAACAGGGGTTGCTGAAGCTTTCTTT,CATSRDQVTGVAEAFF
TRBJ2-7,TRBD2,-,TRBV5-8,TGTGCCAGCAGCTTGGCCGGGACTAGCGGGAGCATCGGTTACTTC,CASSLAGTSGSIGYF
TRBJ2-7,-,-,TRBV6-1,TGTGCCAGCAGTGAAACTTGGGGCTCCTACGAGCAGTACTTC,CASSETWGSYEQYF
TRBJ1-1,TRBD1,once,TRBV5-5,TGTGCCAGCAGAGACAGGGTTATGGAGACTGAAGCTTTCTTT,CASRDRVMETEAFF
TRBJ1-2,-,-,TRBV7-2,TGTGCCAGCAGCTTGGTTAGCTATGGCTACACCTTC,CASSLVSYGYTF
TRBJ1-4,-,-,TRBV28,TGTGCCAGCAGAGCACTGGAAAAACTGTTTTTT,CASRALEKLFF
TRBJ2-2,-,-,TRBV6-5,TGTGCCATTAGGGGGGTCAGCACCGGGGAGCTGTTTTTT,CAIRGVSTGELFF
TRBJ1-1,-,few,TRBV12-5,TGTGCTAGTGGTTTGCCTGTATGGAACACTGAAGCTTTCTTT,CASGLPVWNTEAFF
TRBJ1-6,-,once,TRBV6-6,TGTGCCAGCAGTCCTATAAGTTCACCCCTCCACTTT,CASSPISSPLHF
TRBJ2-1,-,-,TRBV19,TGTGCCAGTAGTACTCTCGTAGGAGCGGGTAATGAGCAGTTCTTC,CASSTLVGAGNEQFF
TRBJ1-1,-,-,TRBV6-5,TGTGCCAGCAGTTACCGTTCAATCAGGGACACTGAAGCTTTCTTT,CASSYRSIRDTEAFF
TRBJ1-3,-,-,TRBV6-1,TGTGCCAGCAGTGAAGATGGTTACTCTGGAAACACCATATATTTT,CASSEDGYSGNTIYF
TRBJ2-1,-,-,TRBV7-9,TGTGCCAGCAGCTTCCGGGTGGCTGAGCAGTTCTTC,CASSFRVAEQFF
TRBJ2-1,TRBD2,few,TRBV28,TGTGCCAGCAGCGCTAGCGGGCAAGGTGAGCAGTTCTTC,CASSASGQGEQFF